A selection of T cell receptor beta chains follows, all from one sample in a study of response to subunit inactivated influenza vaccine. MiXCR, applied by TCRdb to the RT-PCR reads, yields one record per CDR3 protein. Among 700,000 to 900,000 distinct CDR3 sequences listed, about 20% were seen once. Sequenced here: PBMCs from blood, sampled 4 to 6 days after vaccination. The source is a man aged 50-59 years who received an inactivated influenza vaccine. CDR3s leave out the opening cysteine and the closing phenylalanine or tryptophan. Part of the rows lack a size; the others show once, few, many or a class for expanded clones.

size: NA
V: TRBV4-3
CDR3: ASSQDVSSAEAF

size: NA
V: TRBV5-1
CDR3: ASSLRWDWAKTSNTGELF

size: few
V: TRBV24-1
CDR3: ATGGDEFQETQY

size: NA
V: TRBV15
CDR3: ATSRVGTYIYNEQF

size: NA
V: TRBV27
CDR3: ASSLIWTGNEQF

size: few
V: TRBV4-3
CDR3: ASSQDQQAYNSPLH

size: NA
V: TRBV20-1
CDR3: SANLEGGDYGYT

size: NA
V: TRBV19
CDR3: ASSRSVTPDLDTQY

size: few
V: TRBV18
CDR3: ASSSATRQGGETQY

size: few
V: TRBV30
CDR3: AWSEGLANTGELF

size: few
V: TRBV7-9
CDR3: ASSLVQKQEAF

size: few
V: TRBV29-1
CDR3: SVEGAPSSTDTQY

size: NA
V: TRBV7-2
CDR3: ASSLAWLAAEYEQY

size: NA
V: TRBV20-1
CDR3: SGHPGGPSTDTQY

size: NA
V: TRBV7-9
CDR3: ASSTGTTLQETQY

size: few
V: TRBV11-2
CDR3: ASSSGQGLFDTQY

size: NA
V: TRBV3-1
CDR3: ASSHETGSYNEQF

size: NA
V: TRBV7-2
CDR3: ASSSAGVNEKLF

size: few
V: TRBV5-1
CDR3: ASSLSGRAYNEQF

size: once
V: TRBV7-9
CDR3: ASSPPRAGYEQY

size: NA
V: TRBV29-1
CDR3: SVDATADSTDTQY

size: NA
V: TRBV5-1
CDR3: ASSLASRTPPYEQY

size: NA
V: TRBV3-1
CDR3: ASSPVGGNEQF

size: many
V: TRBV12-3/TRBV12-4
CDR3: ASSLWRGRRTDTQY

size: NA
V: TRBV12-3/TRBV12-4
CDR3: ASSFSGGYT

size: NA
V: TRBV12-3/TRBV12-4
CDR3: ASNPGQFNTEAF

size: NA
V: TRBV12-3/TRBV12-4
CDR3: ASSLEFRVSTDTQY

size: few
V: TRBV4-2
CDR3: ASSGQPRTGYETQY

size: NA
V: TRBV5-8
CDR3: ASSLGTGLSNQPQH

size: few
V: TRBV20-1
CDR3: SARDPLAAVYNEQF

size: NA
V: TRBV12-3/TRBV12-4
CDR3: ASSPSTSGVLQETQY

size: few
V: TRBV7-3
CDR3: ASSLRSNDEQF

size: many
V: TRBV27
CDR3: ASSLSAGANVLT

size: NA
V: TRBV28
CDR3: ASSLVGTTLSGEKLF

size: NA
V: TRBV29-1
CDR3: SVVGGQSYNEQF

size: NA
V: TRBV5-6
CDR3: ASSLEQDFYNEQF

size: many
V: TRBV12-3/TRBV12-4
CDR3: ASSLLGANEQF

size: NA
V: TRBV5-1
CDR3: ASRWTGVAGELF

size: NA
V: TRBV20-1
CDR3: SARNLYSGSGTGELF

size: NA
V: TRBV20-1
CDR3: SARFLRLAGGEYEQY

size: few
V: TRBV5-1
CDR3: ASSSTSGGVVETQY

size: NA
V: TRBV27
CDR3: ASSPRQGTQY

size: few
V: TRBV7-8
CDR3: ASSSTDGMNSPLH

size: NA
V: TRBV18
CDR3: ASSPPLTTEAF

size: few
V: TRBV20-1
CDR3: SAKGTGGFQETQY

size: NA
V: TRBV10-3
CDR3: AISDRGLDTQY

size: few
V: TRBV20-1
CDR3: SARDRGQETQY

size: NA
V: TRBV12-3/TRBV12-4
CDR3: ASSDGLAGENEQY

size: few
V: TRBV5-1
CDR3: ASSPGQTSGNTIY

size: few
V: TRBV15
CDR3: ATSRGDRGPNTEAF

size: many
V: TRBV6-5
CDR3: ASSYSNGEGSPLH